The 13 T cell receptor beta chains reported below all come from one sample, sequenced in a study of shared clonotypes between healthy human individuals. The method was immunoSEQ multiplex PCR; TCRdb's version includes in-frame clones alone and lacks a portion of them. The repertoire holds 750,000 to 1,000,000 clones, around 92% seen once, with more than 20% in the top ten. Naive CD8 cells were CD45RO-negative, positively selected for CCR7, excluding terminally differentiated effector memory CD45RA+ cells. Sequencing used naive CD8+ T cells sorted from blood. All receptors derive from a man younger than 40 in good health.

The chain carries TRBV6-1 and TRBJ1-3; D not resolved. Trimming stripped 6 bases from V and 8 bases from J, with 20 bases between. Germline CDR1 is MNHNS and CDR2 is SASEGT. The CDR3 is made up of 15 amino acids. CDR3 protein: CASRDTGIIPDTIYF. The CDR3 region has the DNA TGTGCCAGCAGAGATACCGGGATTATACCGGACACCATATATTTT.

This chain uses TRBV6-6 with TRBJ2-3, with TRBD2 matching over 7 bases. The CDR3 runs 15 residues. J was trimmed by 4 bases and V by 2 bases; bases with no gene match: 6. The germline CDR1 and CDR2 sequences are MNHNY and SVGAGI (reference sequence). In nucleotides, the CDR3 is TGTGCCAGCAGTTACGGACTAGTGGTCTCAGATACGCAGTATTTT. Translating gives CASSYGLVVSDTQYF.

The chain links TRBV7-9 to TRBJ2-7, with 11 bases that match TRBD2. The V gene end was trimmed by 4 bases and the J gene end by 4 bases; junction bases not matched to a gene: 9. The CDR3 has 16 amino acids. The germline CDR1 and CDR2 sequences are SEHNR and FQNEAQ (reference sequence). The DNA of the CDR3 is TGTGCCAGCAGCTACGACACTAGCGGGAGTCTATACGAGCAGTACTTC. This codes for CASSYDTSGSLYEQYF.

Only one count was recorded for this clone. The V gene is TRBV9, the J gene TRBJ1-2; a weak D match, TRBD1 (5 bases). The CDR3 covers 13 residues. Germline loops: CDR1 SGDLS, CDR2 YYNGEE. V dropped 6 bases and J dropped 2 bases, with 11 bases sitting between them. CDR3: CASTGAANYGYTF. DNA of the CDR3: TGTGCCAGCACCGGGGCGGCGAACTATGGCTACACCTTC.

Regarding this clone: The same CDR3 also results from other DNA sequences found in this sample. CDR3 loop: CASSIGLAAYEQYF. The CDR3 bases are TGTGCCAGTAGTATAGGCCTAGCGGCTTACGAGCAGTACTTC. The rearrangement joins TRBV19 to TRBJ2-7; 7 nucleotides agree with TRBD2. Germline lookup yields CDR1 LNHDA and CDR2 SQIVND (reference sequence). V shed 1 base, J shed 4 bases, and the junction held 4 bases outside the gene matches. The CDR3 spans 14 residues.

V is TRBV4-2 and J is TRBJ2-7, with 7 nucleotides matching TRBD1. Trimming at V came to 3 bases and at J to 4 bases, leaving 12 bases not matched to a gene. The CDR3 extends over 16 amino acids. The V gene's germline CDR1 is LGHNA and CDR2 YNFKEQ. The CDR3 region is CASSHKPGTVIYEQYF. The CDR3 region has the DNA TGTGCCAGCAGCCACAAACCCGGGACAGTCATTTACGAGCAGTACTTC.

Regarding this clone: The same CDR3 also results from other DNA sequences found in this sample. CDR3 in amino acids: CASSVADSYEQYF. The CDR3 coding sequence is TGTGCCAGCAGCGTAGCTGACAGCTACGAGCAGTACTTC. The V gene is TRBV9, the J gene TRBJ2-7; tentatively, D is TRBD1 (5 bases). The CDR3 length is 13 residues. Germline assignment: CDR1 SGDLS and CDR2 YYNGEE. V was clipped by 0 bases and J by 3 bases, with 7 bases between them.

The chain links TRBV18 to TRBJ2-5; 9 nucleotides match TRBD1. CDR1 KGHSH and CDR2 LQKENI come from the germline V gene. The CDR3 is 15 residues long. The V gene end was trimmed by 3 bases and the J gene end by 3 bases; junction bases not matched to a gene: 5. The CDR3 loop reads CASSPAGTGKETQYF. Written as DNA, the CDR3 is TGTGCCAGCTCACCCGCCGGGACAGGGAAAGAGACCCAGTACTTC.

CDR3 in DNA: TGTGCCAGCAGCTTAGGAATGACTAGCGGTAACTACGAGCAGTACTTC. Protein sequence: CASSLGMTSGNYEQYF. The genes are TRBV7-2 and TRBJ2-7; the match to TRBD2 covers 9 bases. CDR1 SGHTA and CDR2 FQGNSA come from the germline V gene. The ends lost 1 base at V and 3 bases at J; junction bases unmatched: 7. The CDR3 runs 16 residues.

V is TRBV4-2 and J is TRBJ2-1; 8 positions agree with TRBD2. CDR1 is LGHNA, CDR2 YNFKEQ, per germline. Trimming cost V 0 bases and J 4 bases; bases outside gene matches: 5. The CDR3 totals 16 residues. In DNA form, the CDR3 reads TGTGCCAGCAGCCAAGAGAGAGCGGGGGCGTACAATGAGCAGTTCTTC. Translated, it gives CASSQERAGAYNEQFF.

The chain joins TRBV10-3 to TRBJ1-5; 7 nucleotides agree with TRBD1. Germline V gene lookup returns CDR1 ENHRY and CDR2 SYGVKD. The CDR3 consists of 14 residues. J gave up 7 bases and V 4 bases, and 7 bases lay outside the gene matches. The CDR3 coding sequence is TGTGCCATCAGTGCCCACAGGGGAGAGCAGCCCCAGCATTTT. It yields the protein CAISAHRGEQPQHF.

This chain joins TRBV6-5 and TRBJ2-1, with a weak D call TRBD2 (5 bases). This CDR3 has 13 amino acids. Per the germline V gene, CDR1 is MNHEY and CDR2 is SVGAGI. The V end was cut by 4 bases, the J end by 4 bases, with 8 bases between. The CDR3 bases are TGTGCCAGCAGTTCCGGACTGTACAATGAGCAGTTCTTC. Amino acid sequence: CASSSGLYNEQFF.

The chain carries TRBV27 and TRBJ1-5; 9 nucleotides line up with TRBD1. The CDR3 loop spans 16 amino acids. Germline loops: CDR1 MNHEY, CDR2 SMNVEV (reference sequence). J was trimmed by 1 base and V by 5 bases; bases with no gene match: 6. This chain's CDR3 is CASSLVGQGSNQPQHF. For the CDR3, the DNA is TGTGCCAGCAGTCTCGTAGGACAGGGGAGCAATCAGCCCCAGCATTTT.